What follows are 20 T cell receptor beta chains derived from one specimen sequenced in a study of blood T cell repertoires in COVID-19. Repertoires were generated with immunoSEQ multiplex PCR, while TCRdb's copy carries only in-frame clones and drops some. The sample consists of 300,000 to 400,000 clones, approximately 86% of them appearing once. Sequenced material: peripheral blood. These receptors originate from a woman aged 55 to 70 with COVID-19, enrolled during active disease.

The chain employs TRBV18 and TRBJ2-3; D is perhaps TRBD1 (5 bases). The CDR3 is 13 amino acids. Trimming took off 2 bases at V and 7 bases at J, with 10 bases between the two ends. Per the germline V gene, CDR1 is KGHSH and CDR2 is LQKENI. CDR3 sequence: CASSPDSGNTQYF. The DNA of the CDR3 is TGTGCCAGCTCACCAGATTCAGGGAATACGCAGTATTTT.

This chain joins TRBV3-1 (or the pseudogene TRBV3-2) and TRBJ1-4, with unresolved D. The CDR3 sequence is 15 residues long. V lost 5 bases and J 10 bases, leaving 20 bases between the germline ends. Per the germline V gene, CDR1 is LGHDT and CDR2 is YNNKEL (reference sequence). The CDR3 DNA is TGTGCCAGCAGCGCCGGTGGTACGGCGGGAGGAAAACTGTTTTTT. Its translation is CASSAGGTAGGKLFF.

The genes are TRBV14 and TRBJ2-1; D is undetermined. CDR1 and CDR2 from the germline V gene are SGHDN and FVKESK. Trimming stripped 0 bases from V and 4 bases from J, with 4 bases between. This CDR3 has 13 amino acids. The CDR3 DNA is TGTGCCAGCAGCCAAGACTTGTACAATGAGCAGTTCTTC. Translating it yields CASSQDLYNEQFF.

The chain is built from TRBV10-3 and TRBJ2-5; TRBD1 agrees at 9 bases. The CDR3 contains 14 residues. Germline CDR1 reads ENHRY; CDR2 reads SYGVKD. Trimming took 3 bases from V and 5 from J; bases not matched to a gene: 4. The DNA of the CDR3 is TGTGCCATCAGTGATGACAGGGGGAGGGAGACCCAGTACTTC. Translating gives CAISDDRGRETQYF.

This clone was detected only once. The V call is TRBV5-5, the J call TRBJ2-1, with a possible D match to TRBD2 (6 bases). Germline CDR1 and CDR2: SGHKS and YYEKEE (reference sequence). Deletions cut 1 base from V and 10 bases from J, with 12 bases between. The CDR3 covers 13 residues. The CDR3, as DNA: TGTGCCAGCAGCTTGATTGGAGGGAACGAGCAGTTCTTC. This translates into CASSLIGGNEQFF. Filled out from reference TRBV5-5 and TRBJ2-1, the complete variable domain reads DAGVTQSPTHLIKTRGQQVTLRCSPISGHKSVSWYQQVLGQGPQFIFQYYEKEERGRGNFPDRFSARQFPNYSSELNVNALLLGDSALYLCASSLIGGNEQFFGPGTRLTVL.

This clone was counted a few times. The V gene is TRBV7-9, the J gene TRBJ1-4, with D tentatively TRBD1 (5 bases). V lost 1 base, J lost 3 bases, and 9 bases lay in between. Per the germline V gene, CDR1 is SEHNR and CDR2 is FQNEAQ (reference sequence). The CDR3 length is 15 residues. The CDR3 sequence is CASSLGRAANEKLFF. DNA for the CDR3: TGTGCCAGCAGCTTAGGCAGGGCGGCTAATGAAAAACTGTTTTTT.

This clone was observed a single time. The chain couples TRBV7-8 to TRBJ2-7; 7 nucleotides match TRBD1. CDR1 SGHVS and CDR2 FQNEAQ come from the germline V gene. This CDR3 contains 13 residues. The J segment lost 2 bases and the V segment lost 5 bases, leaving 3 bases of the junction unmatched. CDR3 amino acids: CASSRDRAYEQYF. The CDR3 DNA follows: TGTGCCAGCAGCCGGGACAGAGCCTACGAGCAGTACTTC. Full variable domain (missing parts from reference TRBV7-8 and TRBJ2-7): GAGVSQSPRYKVAKRGQDVALRCDPISGHVSLFWYQQALGQGPEFLTYFQNEAQLDKSGLPSDRFFAERPEGSVSTLKIQRTQQEDSAVYLCASSRDRAYEQYFGPGTRLTVT.

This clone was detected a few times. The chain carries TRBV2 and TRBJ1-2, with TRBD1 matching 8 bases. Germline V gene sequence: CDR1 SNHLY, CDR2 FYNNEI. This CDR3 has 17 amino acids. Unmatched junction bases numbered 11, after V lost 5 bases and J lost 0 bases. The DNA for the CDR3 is TGTGCCAGCAGTAGCAACGGACAGGGCCTTTCTAACTATGGCTACACCTTC. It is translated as CASSSNGQGLSNYGYTF.

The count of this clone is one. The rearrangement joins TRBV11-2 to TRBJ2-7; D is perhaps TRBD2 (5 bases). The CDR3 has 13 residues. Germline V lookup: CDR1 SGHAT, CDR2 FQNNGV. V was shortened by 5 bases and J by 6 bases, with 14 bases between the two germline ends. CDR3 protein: CASSPREGGEQYF. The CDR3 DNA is TGTGCCAGCAGCCCGCGCGAGGGCGGCGAGCAGTACTTC.

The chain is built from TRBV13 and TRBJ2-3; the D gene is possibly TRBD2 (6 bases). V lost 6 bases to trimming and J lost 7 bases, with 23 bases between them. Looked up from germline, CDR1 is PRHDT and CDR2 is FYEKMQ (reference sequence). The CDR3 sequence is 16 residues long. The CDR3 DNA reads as TGTGCCAGCAGTACAGCCCGGGGGTGGACACCGAATACGCAGTATTTT. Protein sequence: CASSTARGWTPNTQYF.

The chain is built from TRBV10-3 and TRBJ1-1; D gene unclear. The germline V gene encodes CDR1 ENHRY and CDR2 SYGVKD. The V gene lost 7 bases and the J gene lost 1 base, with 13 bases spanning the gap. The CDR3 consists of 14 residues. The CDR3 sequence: CAIKGGDTNTEAFF. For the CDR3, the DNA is TGTGCCATCAAGGGAGGAGATACGAACACTGAAGCTTTCTTT.

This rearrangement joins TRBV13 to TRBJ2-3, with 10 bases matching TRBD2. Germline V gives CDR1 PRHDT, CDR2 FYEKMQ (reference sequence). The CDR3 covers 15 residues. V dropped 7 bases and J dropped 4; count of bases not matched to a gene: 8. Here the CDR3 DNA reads TGTGCCAGCACCCTAGCGGGGGCGAGTTCAGATACGCAGTATTTT. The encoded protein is CASTLAGASSDTQYF.

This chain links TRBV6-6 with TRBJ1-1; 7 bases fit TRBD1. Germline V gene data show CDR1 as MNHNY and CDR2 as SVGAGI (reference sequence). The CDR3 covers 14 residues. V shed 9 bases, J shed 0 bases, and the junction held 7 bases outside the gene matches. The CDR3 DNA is TGTGCCAGTGGACGACAGGGCATGAACACTGAAGCTTTCTTT. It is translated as CASGRQGMNTEAFF.

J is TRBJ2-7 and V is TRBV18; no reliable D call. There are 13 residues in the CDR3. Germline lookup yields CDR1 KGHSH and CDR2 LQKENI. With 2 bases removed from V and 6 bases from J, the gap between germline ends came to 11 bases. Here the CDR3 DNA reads TGTGCCAGCTCACCAACGGCTAGTTCCGAGCAGTACTTC. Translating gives CASSPTASSEQYF.

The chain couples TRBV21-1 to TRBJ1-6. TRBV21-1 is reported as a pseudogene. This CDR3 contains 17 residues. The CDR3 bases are TGTGCCAGCAGCAATCGAGGGAGATCTAAGGGTAATTCACCCCTCCACTTT. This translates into CASSNRGRSKGNSPLHF.

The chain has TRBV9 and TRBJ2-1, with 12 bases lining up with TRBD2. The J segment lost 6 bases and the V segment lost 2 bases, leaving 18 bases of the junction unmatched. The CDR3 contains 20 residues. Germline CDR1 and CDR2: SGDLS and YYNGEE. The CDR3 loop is CASSVRVLAGGPLARNEQFF. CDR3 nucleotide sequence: TGTGCCAGCAGCGTTAGAGTACTAGCGGGGGGCCCTCTGGCCCGCAATGAGCAGTTCTTC.

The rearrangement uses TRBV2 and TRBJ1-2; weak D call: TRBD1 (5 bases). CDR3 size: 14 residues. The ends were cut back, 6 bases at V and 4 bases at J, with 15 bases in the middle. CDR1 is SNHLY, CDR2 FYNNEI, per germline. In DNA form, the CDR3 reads TGTGCCAGCAGCGTGCGGGGCGACAGCTATGGCTACACCTTC. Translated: CASSVRGDSYGYTF.

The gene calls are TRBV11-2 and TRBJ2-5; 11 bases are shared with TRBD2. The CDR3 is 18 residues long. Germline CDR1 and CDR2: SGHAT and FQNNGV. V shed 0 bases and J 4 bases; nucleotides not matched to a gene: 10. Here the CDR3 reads CASSLDWGTSGGGETQYF. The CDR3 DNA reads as TGTGCCAGCAGCTTAGATTGGGGAACTAGCGGGGGAGGAGAGACCCAGTACTTC.

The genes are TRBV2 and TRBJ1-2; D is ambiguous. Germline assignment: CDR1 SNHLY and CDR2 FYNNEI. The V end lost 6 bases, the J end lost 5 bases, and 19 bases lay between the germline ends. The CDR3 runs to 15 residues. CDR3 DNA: TGTGCCAGCAGCCTCGCCCTGGCCCTCTCTTATGGCTACACCTTC. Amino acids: CASSLALALSYGYTF.

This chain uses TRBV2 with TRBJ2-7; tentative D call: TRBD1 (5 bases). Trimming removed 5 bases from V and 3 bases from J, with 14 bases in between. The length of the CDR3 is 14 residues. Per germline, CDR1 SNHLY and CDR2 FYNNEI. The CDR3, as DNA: TGTGCCAGCAGTCAGATAACAGGAAACTACGAGCAGTACTTC. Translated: CASSQITGNYEQYF. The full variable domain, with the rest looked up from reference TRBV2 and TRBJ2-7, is EPEVTQTPSHQVTQMGQEVILRCVPISNHLYFYWYRQILGQKVEFLVSFYNNEISEKSEIFDDQFSVERPDGSNFTLKIRSTKLEDSAMYFCASSQITGNYEQYFGPGTRLTVT.